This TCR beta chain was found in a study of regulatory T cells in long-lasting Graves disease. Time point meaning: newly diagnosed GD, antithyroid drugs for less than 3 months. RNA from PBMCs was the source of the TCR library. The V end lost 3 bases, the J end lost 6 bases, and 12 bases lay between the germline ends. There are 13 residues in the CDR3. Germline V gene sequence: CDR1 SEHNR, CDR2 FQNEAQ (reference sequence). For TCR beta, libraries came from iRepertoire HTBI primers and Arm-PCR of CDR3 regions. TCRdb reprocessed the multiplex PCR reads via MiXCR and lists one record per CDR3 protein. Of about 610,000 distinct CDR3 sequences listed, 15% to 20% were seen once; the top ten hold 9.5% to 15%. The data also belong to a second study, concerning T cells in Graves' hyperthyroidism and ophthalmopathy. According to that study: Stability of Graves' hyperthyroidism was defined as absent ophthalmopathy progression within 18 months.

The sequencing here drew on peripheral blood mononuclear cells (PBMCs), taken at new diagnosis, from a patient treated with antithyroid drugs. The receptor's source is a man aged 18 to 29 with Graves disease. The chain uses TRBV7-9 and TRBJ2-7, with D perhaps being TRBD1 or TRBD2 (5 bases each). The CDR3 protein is CASSLGRDLEQYF. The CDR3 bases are TGTGCCAGCAGCTTGGGCAGGGACCTCGAGCAGTACTTC.